This T cell receptor (beta chain) was obtained from a study of control samples from healthy donors and cancer patients. TCRdb's copy holds only in-frame clones and misses some; the assay was immunoSEQ multiplex PCR. The sample contains fewer than 95,000 clones, roughly 86% of which appear only once. This CDR3 contains 13 residues. Between the trimmed V and J ends, which lost 6 bases and 6 bases, there was a span of 15 bases. The J gene is TRBJ2-7, the V gene TRBV12-3 or TRBV12-4; D perhaps matches TRBD1 (6 bases). The clonotype comes from a man in his thirties or forties in good health. The sample comprised blood. The CDR3 here is CASSIQQGFEQYF. The CDR3 DNA reads as TGTGCCAGCAGCATCCAACAGGGATTCGAGCAGTACTTC.